These 3 T cell receptor beta chains were all obtained from the same sample, sequenced in a study of human T cells and chemical hapten exposure. TCRdb itself ran the RACE reads through MiXCR, one entry per CDR3 protein. In the table there are a few hundred thousand distinct CDR3 sequences, about 6% of which are singletons. Time point defined: patch test 2, 6 weeks after DPC sensitization. Treatment reported: therapeutic diphenylcyclopropenone sensitization with weekly scalp DPC. Sample: whole blood, taken in connection with sensitization to the hapten diphenylcyclopropenone (DPC). The origin of the receptors is a woman aged 18-30 years with alopecia areata. Some clones in this sample may be carry-over from other donors' samples.

This clonotype was detected many times. The CDR3 DNA is TGTGCCAGCTCACTCCAGACGAACACTGAAGCTTTCTTT. Translation: CASSLQTNTEAFF. The V call is TRBV12-3 or TRBV12-4, the J call TRBJ1-1, with D hard to call. Between the trimmed V and J ends, which lost 8 bases and 1 base, there was a span of 11 bases. CDR3 size: 13 residues.

This clonotype was seen only a few times. This rearrangement joins TRBV15 to TRBJ2-7, with 8 bases fitting TRBD1. The CDR3 covers 13 residues. V lost 5 bases, J lost 5 bases, and 5 bases stayed unmatched. CDR1 and CDR2 from the germline V gene are LNHNV and YYDKDF (reference sequence). In DNA form, the CDR3 reads TGTGCCACCAGCGACAAGGACAGGGACGAGCAGTACTTC. This encodes CATSDKDRDEQYF.

This clonotype has just a few counts. The chain has TRBV18 and TRBJ2-5; 8 bases match TRBD1. The CDR3 is 15 residues long. V gave up 6 bases and J gave up 0 bases; unmatched junction bases: 6. Germline CDR1 and CDR2: KGHSH and LQKENI. DNA for the CDR3: TGTGCCAGCTCCCTGGGACAGGACCACCAAGAGACCCAGTACTTC. The encoded protein is CASSLGQDHQETQYF.